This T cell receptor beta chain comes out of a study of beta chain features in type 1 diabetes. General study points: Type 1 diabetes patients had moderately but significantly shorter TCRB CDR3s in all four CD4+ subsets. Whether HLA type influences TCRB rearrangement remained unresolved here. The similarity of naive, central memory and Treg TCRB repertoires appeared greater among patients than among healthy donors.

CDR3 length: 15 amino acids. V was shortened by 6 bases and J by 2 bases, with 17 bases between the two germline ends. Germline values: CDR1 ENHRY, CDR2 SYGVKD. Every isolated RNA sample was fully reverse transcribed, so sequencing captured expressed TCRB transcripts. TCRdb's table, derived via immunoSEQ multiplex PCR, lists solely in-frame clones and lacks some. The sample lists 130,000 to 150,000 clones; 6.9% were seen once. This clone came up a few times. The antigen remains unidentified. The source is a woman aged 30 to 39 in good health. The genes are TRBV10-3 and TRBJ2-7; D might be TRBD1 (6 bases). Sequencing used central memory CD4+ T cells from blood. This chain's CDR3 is CAIRPEQGLTYEQYF. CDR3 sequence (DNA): TGTGCCATCAGGCCTGAACAGGGATTGACCTACGAGCAGTACTTC.